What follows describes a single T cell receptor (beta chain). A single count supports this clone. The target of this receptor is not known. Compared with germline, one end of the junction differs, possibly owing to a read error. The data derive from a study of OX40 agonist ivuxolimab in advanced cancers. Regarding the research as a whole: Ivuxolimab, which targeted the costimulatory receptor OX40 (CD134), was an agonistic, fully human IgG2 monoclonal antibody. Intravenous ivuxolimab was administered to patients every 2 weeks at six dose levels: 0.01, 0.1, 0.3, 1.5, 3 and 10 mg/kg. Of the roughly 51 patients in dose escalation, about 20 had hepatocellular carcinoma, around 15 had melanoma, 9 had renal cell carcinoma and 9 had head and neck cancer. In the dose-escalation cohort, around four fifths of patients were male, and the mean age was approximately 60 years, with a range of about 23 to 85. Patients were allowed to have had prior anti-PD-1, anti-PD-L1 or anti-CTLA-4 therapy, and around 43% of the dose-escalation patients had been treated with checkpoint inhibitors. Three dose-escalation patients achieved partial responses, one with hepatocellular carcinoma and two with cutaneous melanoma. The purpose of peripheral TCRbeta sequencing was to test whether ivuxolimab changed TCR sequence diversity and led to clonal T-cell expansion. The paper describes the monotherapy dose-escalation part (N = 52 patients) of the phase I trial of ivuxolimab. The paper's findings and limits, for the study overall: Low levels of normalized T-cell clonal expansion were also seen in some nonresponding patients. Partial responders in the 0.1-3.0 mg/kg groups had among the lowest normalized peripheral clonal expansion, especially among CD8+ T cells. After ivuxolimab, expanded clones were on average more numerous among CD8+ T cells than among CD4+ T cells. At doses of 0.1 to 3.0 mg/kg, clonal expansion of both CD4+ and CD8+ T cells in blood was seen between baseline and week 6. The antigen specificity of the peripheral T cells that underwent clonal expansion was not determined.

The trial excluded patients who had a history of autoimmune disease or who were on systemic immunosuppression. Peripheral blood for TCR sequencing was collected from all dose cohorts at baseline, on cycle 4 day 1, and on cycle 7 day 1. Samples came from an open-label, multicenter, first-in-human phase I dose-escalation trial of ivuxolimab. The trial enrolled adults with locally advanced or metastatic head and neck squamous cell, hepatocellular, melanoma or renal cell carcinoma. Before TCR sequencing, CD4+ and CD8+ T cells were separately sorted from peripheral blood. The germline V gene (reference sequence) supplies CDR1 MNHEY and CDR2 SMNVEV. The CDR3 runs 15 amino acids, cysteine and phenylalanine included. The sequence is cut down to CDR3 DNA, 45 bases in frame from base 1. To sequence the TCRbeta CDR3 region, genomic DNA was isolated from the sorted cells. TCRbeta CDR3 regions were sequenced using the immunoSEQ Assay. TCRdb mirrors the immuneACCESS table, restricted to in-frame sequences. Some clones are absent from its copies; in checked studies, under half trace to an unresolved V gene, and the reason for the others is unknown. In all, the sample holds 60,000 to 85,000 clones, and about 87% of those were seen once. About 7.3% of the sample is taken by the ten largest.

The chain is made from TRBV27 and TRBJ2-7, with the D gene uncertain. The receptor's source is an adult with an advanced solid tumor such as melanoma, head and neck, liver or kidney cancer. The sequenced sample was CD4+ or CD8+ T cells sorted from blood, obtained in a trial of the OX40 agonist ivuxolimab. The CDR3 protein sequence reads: CASSFENTYSHEQYF. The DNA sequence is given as TGTGCCAGCAGTTTTGAGAACACTTACTCCCACGAGCAGTACTTC.